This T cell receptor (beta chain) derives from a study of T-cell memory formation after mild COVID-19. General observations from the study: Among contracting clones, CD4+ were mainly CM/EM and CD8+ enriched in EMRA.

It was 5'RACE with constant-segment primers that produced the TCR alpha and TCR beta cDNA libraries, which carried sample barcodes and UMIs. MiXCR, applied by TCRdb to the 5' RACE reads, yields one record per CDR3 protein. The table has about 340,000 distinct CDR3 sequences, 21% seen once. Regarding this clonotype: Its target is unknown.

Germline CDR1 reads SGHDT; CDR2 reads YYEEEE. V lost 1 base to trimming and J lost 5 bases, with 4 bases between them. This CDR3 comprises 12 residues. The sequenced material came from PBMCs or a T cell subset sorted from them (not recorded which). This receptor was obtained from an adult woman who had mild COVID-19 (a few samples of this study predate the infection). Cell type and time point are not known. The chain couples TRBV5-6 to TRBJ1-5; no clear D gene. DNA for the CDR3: TGTGCCAGCAGCTTGTATGATCAGCCCCAGCATTTT. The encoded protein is CASSLYDQPQHF.